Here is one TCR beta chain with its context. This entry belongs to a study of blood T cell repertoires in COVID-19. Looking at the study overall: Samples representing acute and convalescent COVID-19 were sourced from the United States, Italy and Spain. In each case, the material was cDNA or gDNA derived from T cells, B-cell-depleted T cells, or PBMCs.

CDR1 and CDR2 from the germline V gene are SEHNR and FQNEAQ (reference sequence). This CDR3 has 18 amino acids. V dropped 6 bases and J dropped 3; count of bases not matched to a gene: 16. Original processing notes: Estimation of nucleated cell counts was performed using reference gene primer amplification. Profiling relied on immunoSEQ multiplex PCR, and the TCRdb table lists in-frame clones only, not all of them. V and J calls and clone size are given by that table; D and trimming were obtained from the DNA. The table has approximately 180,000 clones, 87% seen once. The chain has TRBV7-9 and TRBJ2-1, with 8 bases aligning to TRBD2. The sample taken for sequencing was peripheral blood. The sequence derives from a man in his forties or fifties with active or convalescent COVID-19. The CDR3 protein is CASRPSLAAGGFYNEQFF. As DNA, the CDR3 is TGTGCCAGCAGACCCTCCCTGGCGGCGGGGGGTTTCTACAATGAGCAGTTCTTC.